The 25 T cell receptor beta chains in this list originate from one sample, sequenced in a study of radiotherapy plus CTLA-4 blockade in lung cancer. TCRdb keeps only in-frame clones here, not all; method: immunoSEQ multiplex PCR. The data contain tens of thousands of clones, about 76% of them singletons. The specimen was peripheral blood, collected from a patient treated with radiotherapy plus ipilimumab. Source of these receptors: a human donor with non-small cell lung cancer whose response to radiotherapy plus ipilimumab could not be evaluated.

The V gene is TRBV6-5, the J gene TRBJ2-5; the match to TRBD1 covers 7 bases. The J call could be wrong; TRBJ2-7 is a better fit for the DNA end. There are 14 residues in the CDR3. Germline V lookup: CDR1 MNHEY, CDR2 SVGAGI. The CDR3 sequence is CASSFLPQGVEQYF. The CDR3 DNA is TGTGCCAGCAGTTTTCTCCCCCAGGGGGTCGAGCAGTACTTC.

The chain uses TRBV11-2 and TRBJ2-7, with TRBD2 matching over 11 bases. V shed 0 bases, J shed 0 bases, and the junction held 10 bases outside the gene matches. CDR3 length: 19 residues. Germline assignment: CDR1 SGHAT and CDR2 FQNNGV. The CDR3: CASSLETGGLAGISYEQYF. The CDR3 bases are TGTGCCAGCAGCTTAGAGACGGGCGGACTAGCGGGTATCTCCTACGAGCAGTACTTC.

The chain employs TRBV5-6 and TRBJ2-5, with D perhaps TRBD2 (7 bases). Germline assignment: CDR1 SGHDT and CDR2 YYEEEE. The ends were cut back, 3 bases at V and 1 base at J, with 13 bases in the middle. The CDR3 totals 15 residues. CDR3 region: CASSWGGGSQETQYF. The CDR3 DNA follows: TGTGCCAGCAGCTGGGGGGGCGGGAGCCAAGAGACCCAGTACTTC.

The chain is built from TRBV6-6 and TRBJ2-1; 8 nucleotides match TRBD1. Germline V gives CDR1 MNHNY, CDR2 SVGAGI (reference sequence). CDR3 length equals 14 residues. Germline trimming cut 6 bases from V and 3 bases from J; bases unmatched to any gene: 4. As DNA, the CDR3 is TGTGCCAGCAGCCGGGACAGGTACTACAATGAGCAGTTCTTC. Protein product: CASSRDRYYNEQFF.

This clone appeared once. V and J are TRBV2 and TRBJ1-1; TRBD1 might be the D (5 bases). The CDR3 runs 13 residues. Germline CDR1 is SNHLY and CDR2 is FYNNEI. The V end was cut by 3 bases, the J end by 1 base, with 6 bases between. CDR3 bases: TGTGCCAGCAGTGATGACAGGAACACTGAAGCTTTCTTT. It is translated as CASSDDRNTEAFF.

This rearrangement joins TRBV27 to TRBJ1-1; 7 bases are shared with TRBD1. This CDR3 is built from 13 residues. Germline CDR1 reads MNHEY; CDR2 reads SMNVEV (reference sequence). V trimming: 6 bases; J trimming: 4 bases; junction bases outside the gene matches: 5. The CDR3 loop is CASRPGGRTEAFF. In DNA, the CDR3 is TGTGCCAGCAGGCCAGGGGGTCGCACTGAAGCTTTCTTT.

The V and J genes are TRBV10-3 and TRBJ1-6; maybe TRBD1 (5 bases). Germline V gene lookup returns CDR1 ENHRY and CDR2 SYGVKD. This CDR3 has 14 amino acids. Trimming stripped 6 bases from V and 7 bases from J, with 13 bases between. The CDR3 protein is CAIRSLAGNSPLHF. CDR3 nucleotide sequence: TGTGCCATCAGATCCCTGGCAGGGAATTCACCCCTCCACTTT.

The chain recombines TRBV28 with TRBJ1-5; TRBD1 matches 7 bases. The ends lost 5 bases at V and 6 bases at J; junction bases unmatched: 7. The CDR3 length is 14 residues. Per the germline V gene, CDR1 is MDHEN and CDR2 is SYDVKM. CDR3: CASSKRQGSQPQHF. As DNA, the CDR3 is TGTGCCAGCAGTAAACGACAGGGAAGTCAGCCCCAGCATTTT.

This clone occurred a few times. The V gene is TRBV4-2, the J gene TRBJ2-3; 11 bases line up with TRBD2. Germline V gene data show CDR1 as LGHNA and CDR2 as YNFKEQ. The CDR3 sequence is 17 residues long. With 3 bases clipped from V and 0 bases from J, the junction kept 5 bases outside the gene matches. In nucleotides, the CDR3 is TGTGCCAGCAGCCAGACTAGCGGGACCACTAGCACAGATACGCAGTATTTT. This translates into CASSQTSGTTSTDTQYF.

The chain couples TRBV29-1 to TRBJ2-2; 10 bases agree with TRBD1. There are 15 residues in the CDR3. Germline V gene lookup returns CDR1 SQVTM and CDR2 ANQGSEA. Trimming cost V 5 bases and J 6 bases; bases outside gene matches: 9. CDR3 bases: TGCAGCGTTTCTGGGGGACAGGGGCGGTCCGGGGAGCTGTTTTTT. It translates to CSVSGGQGRSGELFF.

The chain joins TRBV7-2 to TRBJ1-1, with D unclear. The CDR3 has 13 amino acids. Trimming stripped 3 bases from V and 0 bases from J, with 5 bases between. Germline V lookup: CDR1 SGHTA, CDR2 FQGNSA. CDR3: CASSFRMNTEAFF. The CDR3 nucleotides read TGTGCCAGCAGCTTCAGGATGAACACTGAAGCTTTCTTT.

V gene TRBV18 combines with J gene TRBJ2-5, with TRBD2 identical over 8 bases. CDR1 and CDR2 from the germline V gene are KGHSH and LQKENI. The trim removed 3 bases at V and 4 bases at J, leaving 10 bases unmatched. The CDR3 runs to 16 residues. As DNA, the CDR3 is TGTGCCAGCTCACCCGGGGGGGTTAGCGGATCAGAGACCCAGTACTTC. As protein: CASSPGGVSGSETQYF. The full variable domain, rest sourced from reference TRBV18 and TRBJ2-5, is NAGVMQNPRHLVRRRGQEARLRCSPMKGHSHVYWYRQLPEEGLKFMVYLQKENIIDESGMPKERFSAEFPKEGPSILRIQQVVRGDSAAYFCASSPGGVSGSETQYFGPGTRLLVL.

This chain uses TRBV27 with TRBJ1-2; TRBD1 aligns across 7 bases. Germline values: CDR1 MNHEY, CDR2 SMNVEV (reference sequence). Trimming took 5 bases from V and 4 from J; bases not matched to a gene: 10. There are 15 residues in the CDR3. For the CDR3, the DNA is TGTGCCAGCAGTACTACAGGGGCTACGATCTATGGCTACACCTTC. Amino acids: CASSTTGATIYGYTF.

This sequence joins TRBV28 and TRBJ2-3; TRBD2 might be the D (5 bases). Germline assignment: CDR1 MDHEN and CDR2 SYDVKM. V was pared by 3 bases and J by 6 bases, with 13 bases between. The CDR3 length is 14 residues. The CDR3 sequence: CASSLGAIWDTQYF. The DNA of the CDR3 is TGTGCCAGCAGTTTGGGAGCTATATGGGATACGCAGTATTTT.

CDR3 in DNA: TGTGCCAGCAGCCTAAGGACTAGCGGGGCCGGGGTTGCCCAGTACTTC. Encoded protein: CASSLRTSGAGVAQYF. The rearrangement uses TRBV7-2 and TRBJ2-5; 12 nucleotides match TRBD2. The CDR3 consists of 16 residues. The ends lost 5 bases at V and 9 bases at J; junction bases unmatched: 13. The germline V gene has CDR1 SGHTA and CDR2 FQGNSA. Using reference TRBV7-2 and TRBJ2-5 for the parts outside the CDR3, the full variable domain is GAGVSQSPSNKVTEKGKDVELRCDPISGHTALYWYRQSLGQGLEFLIYFQGNSAPDKSGLPSDRFSAERTGGSVSTLTIQRTQQEDSAVYLCASSLRTSGAGVAQYFGPGTRLLVL.

The V and J genes are TRBV2 and TRBJ2-2; perhaps TRBD2 as D (6 bases). Germline CDR1 is SNHLY and CDR2 is FYNNEI. The CDR3 is 14 amino acids. Between the trimmed V and J ends, which lost 6 bases and 2 bases, there was a span of 10 bases. In DNA form, the CDR3 reads TGTGCCAGCAGGCCGGGGACTAACACCGGGGAGCTGTTTTTT. It translates to CASRPGTNTGELFF.

The V call is TRBV7-2, the J call TRBJ2-7; 10 positions agree with TRBD1. V gave up 4 bases and J gave up 0 bases; unmatched junction bases: 3. CDR1 and CDR2 (germline): SGHTA, FQGNSA. This CDR3 spans 15 amino acids. Here the CDR3 reads CASSYDRGHSYEQYF. Written as DNA, the CDR3 is TGTGCCAGCAGCTACGACAGGGGGCACTCCTACGAGCAGTACTTC.

The chain recombines TRBV2 with TRBJ2-7, with TRBD1 identical over 7 bases. The V and J ends lost 8 bases and 0 bases, in that order; junction bases with no gene match: 10. Germline V lookup: CDR1 SNHLY, CDR2 FYNNEI. This CDR3 has 15 residues. The CDR3 spells CASRRGRDSSYEQYF. The CDR3, as DNA: TGTGCCAGCCGCCGGGGTCGGGACAGCTCCTACGAGCAGTACTTC.

The rearrangement uses TRBV5-3 and TRBJ1-5; 8 bases are a match to TRBD1. TRBV5-3 is annotated as an ORF whose role is uncertain. The CDR3 spans 15 residues. The trim removed 5 bases at V and 6 bases at J, leaving 10 bases unmatched. The CDR3: CARRGRTGQGQPQHF. The CDR3 coding sequence is TGTGCCAGAAGGGGACGGACAGGGCAGGGTCAGCCCCAGCATTTT.

This clone has only a few counts. This sequence joins TRBV13 and TRBJ2-7, with TRBD1 matching over 7 bases. The CDR3 is 13 amino acids. Looked up from germline, CDR1 is PRHDT and CDR2 is FYEKMQ (reference sequence). Trimming removed 4 bases from V and 3 bases from J; junction bases left unmatched: 3. This CDR3 is CASSSDRRYEQYF. The CDR3 DNA sequence: TGTGCCAGCAGCTCGGACAGGCGCTACGAGCAGTACTTC.

V usage is TRBV2 and J usage is TRBJ2-3, with D possibly matching TRBD2 (5 bases). CDR1 SNHLY and CDR2 FYNNEI come from the germline V gene. With 5 bases removed from V and 4 bases from J, the gap between germline ends came to 10 bases. The CDR3 spans 13 residues. DNA of the CDR3: TGTGCCAGCAGTAAAAGGACTGCAGATACGCAGTATTTT. Protein: CASSKRTADTQYF.

V and J are TRBV14 and TRBJ2-5; TRBD1 matches at 9 bases. Germline values: CDR1 SGHDN, CDR2 FVKESK. The CDR3 extends over 16 amino acids. Trimming cost V 8 bases and J 0 bases; bases outside gene matches: 10. CDR3: CASRASGQGYQETQYF. DNA of the CDR3: TGTGCCAGCCGAGCCTCCGGACAGGGGTACCAAGAGACCCAGTACTTC.

This clone came up a few times. V is TRBV5-1 and J is TRBJ1-1; D might be TRBD1 (5 bases). V was pared by 0 bases and J by 1 base, with 7 bases between. Germline lookup yields CDR1 SGHRS and CDR2 YFSETQ. The CDR3 has 14 amino acids. CDR3: CASSLGQSNTEAFF. The CDR3 coding sequence is TGCGCCAGCAGCTTGGGACAGTCGAACACTGAAGCTTTCTTT.

The V call is TRBV5-4, the J call TRBJ2-5; D is possibly TRBD1 (5 bases). The V end lost 0 bases, the J end lost 1 base, and 10 bases lay between the germline ends. Germline assignment: CDR1 SGHNT and CDR2 YYREEE (reference sequence). The CDR3 runs to 15 residues. DNA of the CDR3: TGTGCCAGCAGCTTGGTGGGTCAGGGCCAAGAGACCCAGTACTTC. Residues: CASSLVGQGQETQYF.

V usage is TRBV5-1 and J usage is TRBJ2-2; TRBD1 might be the D (6 bases). CDR3 length: 14 amino acids. V was cut by 4 bases and J by 2 bases, with 9 bases left in between. Germline V gene data show CDR1 as SGHRS and CDR2 as YFSETQ. DNA for the CDR3: TGCGCCAGCAGCCAAGGGACAAACACCGGGGAGCTGTTTTTT. Translation gives CASSQGTNTGELFF. Together with reference TRBV5-1 and TRBJ2-2, the CDR3 gives the full variable domain: KAGVTQTPRYLIKTRGQQVTLSCSPISGHRSVSWYQQTPGQGLQFLFEYFSETQRNKGNFPGRFSGRQFSNSRSEMNVSTLELGDSALYLCASSQGTNTGELFFGEGSRLTVL.